The clone carrying this T cell receptor beta chain has a single count. Its antigen is not known. The data originate from a study of shared clonotypes between healthy human individuals. Study-wide background: CD4 naive and CD4 memory each took three plates per donor, while CD8 naive took two and CD8 memory one. Findings and caveats of the study: Among the subsets, naive ones generally showed larger estimated richness than memory ones.

Genomic DNA from each subset was divided evenly over several immunoSEQ plates. Profiled with immunoSEQ multiplex PCR; TCRdb holds only in-frame clones, not every one. The profile shows about 960,000 clones, more than 75% of them singletons. The length of the CDR3 is 15 residues. CDR1 and CDR2 (germline): MNHEY, SVGAGI. V shed 6 bases, J shed 3 bases, and the junction held 10 bases outside the gene matches. Recent vaccinations or acute infections were absent in the healthy HIV-negative adult donors. Material for sequencing was memory CD4+ T cells sorted from blood. Documented subset: CD45RA-negative fraction. This chain links TRBV6-5 with TRBJ2-7; TRBD1 agrees at 8 bases. The source is a man between 18 and 29 years old in good health. The CDR3 bases are TGTGCCAGCAGAATGGGGACAGGCAATCGCTACGAGCAGTACTTC. This sequence encodes CASRMGTGNRYEQYF.